Listed here are 3 T cell receptor beta chains from one sample, sequenced in a study of blood T cell repertoires in COVID-19. Generated by immunoSEQ multiplex PCR, the TCRdb table keeps only in-frame clones and is missing some. The sample has 200,000 to 250,000 clones, around 89% seen once. Sequenced: peripheral blood. The source is a man younger than 45 with COVID-19, enrolled during active disease.

This rearrangement joins TRBV21-1 to TRBJ1-1. TRBV21-1 is a pseudogene. This CDR3 is 17 amino acids long. CDR3 coding DNA: TGTGCCAGCAGCCCGCACCGCGGGTGGGACTGCTACACTGAAGCTTTCTTT. It codes for CASSPHRGWDCYTEAFF.

Only one count was recorded for this clone. The rearrangement uses TRBV21-1 and TRBJ2-7; the table's D call TRBD2 went unverified against the DNA. TRBV21-1 is listed as a pseudogene. The CDR3 is 17 amino acids. CDR3: CASTKGSSGSTDYEQYF. The CDR3 bases are TGTGCCAGCACCAAAGGATCTAGCGGGAGCACAGACTACGAGCAGTACTTC.

The V gene is TRBV7-2, the J gene TRBJ2-7, with 13 bases lining up with TRBD2. Germline-derived CDR1 and CDR2 are SGHTA and FQGNSA. V was clipped by 4 bases and J by 6 bases; unmatched bases: 6. The CDR3 loop spans 15 amino acids. The CDR3: CASSWTSGSKVEQYF. The CDR3 coding sequence is TGTGCCAGCAGCTGGACTAGCGGGAGTAAAGTCGAGCAGTACTTC.